This section outlines one T cell receptor (beta chain) sequence together with its context. From germline, CDR1 is MNHNS and CDR2 SASEGT. The CDR3 spans 15 residues. V lost 1 base, J lost 8 bases, and 17 bases lay in between. This specimen belongs to a study of blood T cell repertoires in COVID-19. On the study more broadly: Both acute and convalescent COVID-19 samples were obtained from the United States, Italy and Spain.

The protocol was immunoSEQ multiplex PCR, while the TCRdb copy is restricted to in-frame clones and leaves out a portion. Of roughly 300,000 clones listed, about 89% are singletons. The genes are TRBV6-1 and TRBJ1-2, with D perhaps matching TRBD1 (5 bases). This receptor was taken from a woman aged 45-65 years who had recovered from COVID-19. Sequencing was done on a sample of peripheral blood. CDR3 sequence: CASSEVASWGEGYTF. CDR3 nucleotide sequence: TGTGCCAGCAGTGAAGTGGCCAGTTGGGGGGAAGGCTACACCTTC.